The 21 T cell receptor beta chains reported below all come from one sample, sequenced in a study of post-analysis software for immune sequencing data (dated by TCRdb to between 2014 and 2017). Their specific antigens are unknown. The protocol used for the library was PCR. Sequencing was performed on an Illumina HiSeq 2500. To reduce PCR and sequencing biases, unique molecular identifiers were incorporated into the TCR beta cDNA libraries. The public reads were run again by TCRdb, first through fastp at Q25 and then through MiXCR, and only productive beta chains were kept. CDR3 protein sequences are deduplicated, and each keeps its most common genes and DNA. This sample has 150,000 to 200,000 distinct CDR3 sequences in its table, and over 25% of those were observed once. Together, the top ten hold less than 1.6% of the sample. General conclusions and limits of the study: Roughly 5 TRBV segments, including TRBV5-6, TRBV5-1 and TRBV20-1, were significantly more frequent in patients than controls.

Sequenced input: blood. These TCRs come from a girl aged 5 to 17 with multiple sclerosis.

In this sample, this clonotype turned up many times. The CDR3 DNA reads as TGTGCCAGCAGCTTTATCGGGCAGGGGCCCACCTCCTATGGCTACACCTTC. This codes for CASSFIGQGPTSYGYTF. This chain joins TRBV5-4 and TRBJ1-2; D is perhaps TRBD1 (6 bases). Germline CDR1 and CDR2: SGHNT and YYREEE (reference sequence). The V and J ends lost 2 bases and 4 bases respectively, with 21 bases between them. The CDR3 is made up of 17 amino acids.

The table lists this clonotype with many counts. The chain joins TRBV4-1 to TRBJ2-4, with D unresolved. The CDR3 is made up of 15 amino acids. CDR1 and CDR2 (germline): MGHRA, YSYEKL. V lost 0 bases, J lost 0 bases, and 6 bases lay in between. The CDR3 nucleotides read TGCGCCAGCAGCCAAGAGAGGACAGCCAAAAACATTCAGTACTTC. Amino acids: CASSQERTAKNIQYF.

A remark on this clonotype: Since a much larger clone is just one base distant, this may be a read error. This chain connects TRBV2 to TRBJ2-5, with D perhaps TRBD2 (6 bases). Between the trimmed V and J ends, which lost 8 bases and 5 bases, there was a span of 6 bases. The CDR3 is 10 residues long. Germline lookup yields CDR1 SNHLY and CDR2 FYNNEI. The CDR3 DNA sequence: TGTGCCAGCGGGAGGGAGACCCAGTACTTC. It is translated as CASGRETQYF.

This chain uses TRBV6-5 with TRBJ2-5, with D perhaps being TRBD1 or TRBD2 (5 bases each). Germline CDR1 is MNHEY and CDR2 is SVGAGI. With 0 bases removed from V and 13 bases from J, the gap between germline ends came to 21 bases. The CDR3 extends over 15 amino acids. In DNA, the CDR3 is TGTGCCAGCAGTTACTCGAGGCGAGGGGAGTACGAGCGGTACTTC. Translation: CASSYSRRGEYERYF.

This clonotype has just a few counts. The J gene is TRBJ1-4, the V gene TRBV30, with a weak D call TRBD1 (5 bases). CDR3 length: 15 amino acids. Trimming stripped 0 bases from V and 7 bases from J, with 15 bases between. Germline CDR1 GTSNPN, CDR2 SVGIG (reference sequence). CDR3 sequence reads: CAWSVARGSSEKLFF. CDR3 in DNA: TGTGCCTGGAGTGTAGCAAGGGGATCAAGTGAAAAACTGTTTTTT.

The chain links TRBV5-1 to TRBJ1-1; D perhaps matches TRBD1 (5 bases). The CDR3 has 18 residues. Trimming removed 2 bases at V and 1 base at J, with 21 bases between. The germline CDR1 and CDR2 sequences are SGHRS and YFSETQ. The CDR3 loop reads CASSLLQGFRGTNTEAFF. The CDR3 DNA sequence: TGCGCCAGCAGCTTACTCCAGGGTTTTAGGGGTACGAACACTGAAGCTTTCTTT.

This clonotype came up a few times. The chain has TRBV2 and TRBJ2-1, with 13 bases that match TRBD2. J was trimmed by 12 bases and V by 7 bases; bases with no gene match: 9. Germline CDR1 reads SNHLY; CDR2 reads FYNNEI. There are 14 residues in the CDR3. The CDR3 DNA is TGTGCCAGCATAGGGACTAGCGGGAACTATGGGCAGTTCTTC. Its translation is CASIGTSGNYGQFF.

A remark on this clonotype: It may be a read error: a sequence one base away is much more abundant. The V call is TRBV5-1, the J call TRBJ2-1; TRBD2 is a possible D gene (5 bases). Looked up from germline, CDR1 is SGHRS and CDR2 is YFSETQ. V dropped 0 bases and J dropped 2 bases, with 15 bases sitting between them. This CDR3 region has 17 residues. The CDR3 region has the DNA TGCGCCAGCAGCTTGGCGTTTAGCGTCATCCCCTACAATGAGCAGTTCTTC. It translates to CASSLAFSVIPYNEQFF. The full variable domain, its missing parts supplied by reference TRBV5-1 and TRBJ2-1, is KAGVTQTPRYLIKTRGQQVTLSCSPISGHRSVSWYQQTPGQGLQFLFEYFSETQRNKGNFPGRFSGRQFSNSRSEMNVSTLELGDSALYLCASSLAFSVIPYNEQFFGPGTRLTVL.

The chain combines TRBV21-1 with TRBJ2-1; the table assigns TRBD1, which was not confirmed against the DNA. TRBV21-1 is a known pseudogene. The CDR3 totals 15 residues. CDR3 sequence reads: CASSKKKPPYNEQFF. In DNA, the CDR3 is TGTGCCAGCAGCAAAAAGAAGCCCCCCTACAATGAGCAGTTCTTC.

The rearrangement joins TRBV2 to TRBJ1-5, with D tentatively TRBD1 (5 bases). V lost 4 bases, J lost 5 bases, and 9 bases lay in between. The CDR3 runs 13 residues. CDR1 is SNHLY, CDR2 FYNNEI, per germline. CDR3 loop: CASSVQEYQPQHF. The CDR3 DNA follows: TGTGCCAGCAGTGTACAGGAGTATCAGCCCCAGCATTTT.

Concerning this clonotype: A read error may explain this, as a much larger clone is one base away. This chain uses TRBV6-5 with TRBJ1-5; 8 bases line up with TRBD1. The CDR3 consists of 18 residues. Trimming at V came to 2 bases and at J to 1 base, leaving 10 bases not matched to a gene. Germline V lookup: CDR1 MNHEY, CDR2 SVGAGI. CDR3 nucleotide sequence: TGTGCCAGCAGTTACCCGGGACAGGATACGAGAAGCAATCAGCCCCAGCATTTT. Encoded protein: CASSYPGQDTRSNQPQHF.

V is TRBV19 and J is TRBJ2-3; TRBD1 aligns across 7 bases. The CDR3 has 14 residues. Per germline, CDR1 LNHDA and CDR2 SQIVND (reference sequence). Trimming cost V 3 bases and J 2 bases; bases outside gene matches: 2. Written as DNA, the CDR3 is TGTGCCAGTAGTATCGGGACAGCCACAGATACGCAGTATTTT. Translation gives CASSIGTATDTQYF. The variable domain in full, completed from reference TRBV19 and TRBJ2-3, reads DGGITQSPKYLFRKEGQNVTLSCEQNLNHDAMYWYRQDPGQGLRLIYYSQIVNDFQKGDIAEGYSVSREKKESFPLTVTSAQKNPTAFYLCASSIGTATDTQYFGPGTRLTVL.

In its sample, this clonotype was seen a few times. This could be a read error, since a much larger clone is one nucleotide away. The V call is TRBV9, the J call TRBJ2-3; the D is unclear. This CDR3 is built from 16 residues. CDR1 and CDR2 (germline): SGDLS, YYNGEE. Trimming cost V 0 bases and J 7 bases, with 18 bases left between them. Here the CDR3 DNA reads TGTGCCAGCAGCGTAGTTCCTAGTCAGCCTCGTAATACGCAGTATTTT. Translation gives CASSVVPSQPRNTQYF.

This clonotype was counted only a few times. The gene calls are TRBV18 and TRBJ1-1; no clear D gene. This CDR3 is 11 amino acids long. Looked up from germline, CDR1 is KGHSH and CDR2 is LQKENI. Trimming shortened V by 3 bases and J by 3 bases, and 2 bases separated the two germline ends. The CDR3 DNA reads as TGTGCCAGCTCACCGGACACTGAAGCTTTCTTT. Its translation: CASSPDTEAFF.

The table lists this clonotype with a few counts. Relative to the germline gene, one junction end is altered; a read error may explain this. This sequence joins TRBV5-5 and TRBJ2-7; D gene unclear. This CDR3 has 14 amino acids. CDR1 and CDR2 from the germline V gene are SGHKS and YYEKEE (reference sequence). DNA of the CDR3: TGTGCCAGCACCTGGACCGAAGTCTCCTACGGGCAGTACTTC. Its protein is CASTWTEVSYGQYF.

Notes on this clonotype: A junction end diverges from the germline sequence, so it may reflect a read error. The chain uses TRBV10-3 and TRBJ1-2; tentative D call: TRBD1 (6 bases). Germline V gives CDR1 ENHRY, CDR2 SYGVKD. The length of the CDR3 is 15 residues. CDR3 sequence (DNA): TGTGCCATCGGTGAGACGGGGGCAACTAACTATGGCTACACCTTC. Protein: CAIGETGATNYGYTF.

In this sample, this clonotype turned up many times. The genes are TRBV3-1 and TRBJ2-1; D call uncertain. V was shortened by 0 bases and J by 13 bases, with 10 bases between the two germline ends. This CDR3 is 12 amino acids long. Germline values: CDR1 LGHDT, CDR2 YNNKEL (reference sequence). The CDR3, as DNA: TGTGCCAGCAGCCAAGATAGCTTCCCTCAGTTCTTC. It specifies CASSQDSFPQFF.

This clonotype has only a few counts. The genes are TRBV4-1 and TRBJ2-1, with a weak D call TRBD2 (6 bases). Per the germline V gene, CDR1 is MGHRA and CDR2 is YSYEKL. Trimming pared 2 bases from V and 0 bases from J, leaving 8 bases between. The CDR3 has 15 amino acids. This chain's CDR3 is CASSQRESSYNEQFF. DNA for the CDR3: TGCGCCAGCAGCCAACGGGAGTCCTCCTACAATGAGCAGTTCTTC.

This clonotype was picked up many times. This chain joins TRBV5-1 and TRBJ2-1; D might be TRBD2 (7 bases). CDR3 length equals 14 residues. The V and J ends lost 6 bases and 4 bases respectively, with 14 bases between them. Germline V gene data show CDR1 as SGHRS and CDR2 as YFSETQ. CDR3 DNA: TGCGCCAGCACCTCGGGGGGCGGATACAATGAGCAGTTCTTC. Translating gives CASTSGGGYNEQFF.

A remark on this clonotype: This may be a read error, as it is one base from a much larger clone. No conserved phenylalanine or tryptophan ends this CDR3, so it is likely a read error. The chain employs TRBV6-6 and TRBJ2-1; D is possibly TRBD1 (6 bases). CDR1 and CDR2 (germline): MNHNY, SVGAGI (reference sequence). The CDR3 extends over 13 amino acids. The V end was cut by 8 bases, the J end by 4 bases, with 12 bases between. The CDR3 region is CASQDSSYNEQFV. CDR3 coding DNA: TGTGCCAGCCAGGACAGTTCTTACAATGAGCAGTTCGTC.

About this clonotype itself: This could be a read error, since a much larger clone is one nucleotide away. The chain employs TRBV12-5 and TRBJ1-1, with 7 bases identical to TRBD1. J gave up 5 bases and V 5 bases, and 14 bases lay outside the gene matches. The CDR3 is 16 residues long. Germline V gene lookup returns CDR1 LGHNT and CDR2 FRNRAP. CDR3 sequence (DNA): TGTGCTAGTGGTATGACAGGGAATCCCCTAGGGACTGAAGCTTTCTTT. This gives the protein CASGMTGNPLGTEAFF.